A selection of T cell receptor beta chains follows, all from one sample in a study of blood T cell repertoires in COVID-19. Clones were sequenced by immunoSEQ multiplex PCR, and TCRdb holds only the in-frame ones, with some missing. Among 45,000 to 55,000 clones listed, roughly nine tenths were seen once. Specimen: peripheral blood. The source of these receptors is an elderly woman with acute or convalescent COVID-19. CDR3s include the opening cysteine and the closing phenylalanine or tryptophan. A D gene is named only where the DNA matches it firmly. Only part of the rows carry a size: once, few, many, or a class if the clone is expanded.

clone_size: NA; d_call: NA; j_call: TRBJ1-2; v_call: TRBV6-2/TRBV6-3; cdr3_nt: TGTGCCAGCAGCCCCGAGGCTCACTATGGCTACACCTTC; cdr3_aa: CASSPEAHYGYTF
clone_size: NA; d_call: NA; j_call: TRBJ1-1; v_call: TRBV28; cdr3_nt: TGTGCCAGCAGTACGGGGGGCCAGAGGGACACTGAAGCTTTCTTT; cdr3_aa: CASSTGGQRDTEAFF
clone_size: NA; d_call: TRBD2; j_call: TRBJ2-3; v_call: TRBV25-1; cdr3_nt: TGTGCCAGGGAAAGGGGACTAGCGGGGGCAGGGGATACGCAGTATTTT; cdr3_aa: CARERGLAGAGDTQYF
clone_size: NA; d_call: NA; j_call: TRBJ1-2; v_call: TRBV7-2; cdr3_nt: TGTGCCAGCAGCTTCCACAGGGATGGCTACACCTTC; cdr3_aa: CASSFHRDGYTF
clone_size: NA; d_call: NA; j_call: TRBJ2-7; v_call: TRBV6-5; cdr3_nt: TGTGCCAGCAGCCCCCAAGGGGTACACGACGAGCAGTACTTC; cdr3_aa: CASSPQGVHDEQYF
clone_size: NA; d_call: TRBD2; j_call: TRBJ2-3; v_call: TRBV11-2; cdr3_nt: TGTGCCAGCAGCTTAGTAGGAGCGGGGGCTTACACAGATACGCAGTATTTT; cdr3_aa: CASSLVGAGAYTDTQYF
clone_size: few; d_call: TRBD1; j_call: TRBJ1-1; v_call: TRBV6-5; cdr3_nt: TGTGCCAGCAGTTTCGCGACAGGGGAAGCTTTCTTT; cdr3_aa: CASSFATGEAFF
clone_size: NA; d_call: TRBD1; j_call: TRBJ2-2; v_call: TRBV29-1; cdr3_nt: TGCAGCGTTGCGGACAGGGCGGACACCGGGGAGCTGTTTTTT; cdr3_aa: CSVADRADTGELFF
clone_size: NA; d_call: NA; j_call: TRBJ1-3; v_call: TRBV12-3/TRBV12-4; cdr3_nt: TGTGCCAGCAGTTTCAACATTGGAAACACCATATATTTT; cdr3_aa: CASSFNIGNTIYF
clone_size: NA; d_call: TRBD2; j_call: TRBJ2-3; v_call: TRBV5-1; cdr3_nt: TGCGCCAGCAGCCGGGGGGGCTCCGGGGTACAAGATACGCAGTATTTT; cdr3_aa: CASSRGGSGVQDTQYF
clone_size: NA; d_call: TRBD1; j_call: TRBJ2-7; v_call: TRBV18; cdr3_nt: TGTGCCAGCTCACCAAATGCACAGGGGGTGAACTACGAGCAGTACTTC; cdr3_aa: CASSPNAQGVNYEQYF
clone_size: NA; d_call: TRBD1; j_call: TRBJ1-6; v_call: TRBV30; cdr3_nt: TGTGCCTGGAACCCCGGGACAGGGGGCTTCTATAATTCACCCCTCCACTTT; cdr3_aa: CAWNPGTGGFYNSPLHF
clone_size: NA; d_call: TRBD1; j_call: TRBJ2-1; v_call: TRBV7-2; cdr3_nt: TGTGCCAGCAGCAGGGACAGGGGGCCTTTGGATGAGCAGTTCTTC; cdr3_aa: CASSRDRGPLDEQFF
clone_size: NA; d_call: NA; j_call: TRBJ2-1; v_call: TRBV5-1; cdr3_nt: TGCGCCAGCAGCCCCCAGTTGAGCGCAGGGGATGAGCAGTTCTTC; cdr3_aa: CASSPQLSAGDEQFF
clone_size: NA; d_call: TRBD2; j_call: TRBJ2-1; v_call: TRBV29-1; cdr3_nt: TGCAGCGTTGAAGGCGGGGGGTTCCCCTACAATGAGCAGTTCTTC; cdr3_aa: CSVEGGGFPYNEQFF
clone_size: NA; d_call: TRBD1; j_call: TRBJ1-6; v_call: TRBV6-5; cdr3_nt: TGTGCCAGCAGTTACCGCGGACAGGGAAATTCACCCCTCCACTTT; cdr3_aa: CASSYRGQGNSPLHF
clone_size: NA; d_call: NA; j_call: TRBJ2-5; v_call: TRBV6-1; cdr3_nt: TGTGCCAGCAGTGAACTTGGGGCCCTACAAGAGACCCAGTACTTC; cdr3_aa: CASSELGALQETQYF
clone_size: NA; d_call: NA; j_call: TRBJ2-3; v_call: TRBV7-9; cdr3_nt: TGTGCCAGCAGCTTACAGGGTAGCACAGATACGCAGTATTTT; cdr3_aa: CASSLQGSTDTQYF
clone_size: NA; d_call: TRBD2; j_call: TRBJ2-7; v_call: TRBV7-8; cdr3_nt: TGTGCCAGCAGCCCCGGGCTTAATAGCGGGGTCGAGCAGTACTTC; cdr3_aa: CASSPGLNSGVEQYF
clone_size: NA; d_call: NA; j_call: TRBJ1-2; v_call: TRBV2; cdr3_nt: TGTGCCAGCAGTGAAGGGGGGGGGCACCATGGCTACACCTTC; cdr3_aa: CASSEGGGHHGYTF
clone_size: NA; d_call: TRBD1; j_call: TRBJ2-1; v_call: TRBV4-1; cdr3_nt: TGCGCCAGCAGCCCCTGGGACAGGGGGCCCGAGCAGTTCTTC; cdr3_aa: CASSPWDRGPEQFF
clone_size: NA; d_call: TRBD1; j_call: TRBJ1-1; v_call: TRBV19; cdr3_nt: TGTGCCAGTAGTCAGCGCCCCGGGACAGAAAACACTGAAGCTTTCTTT; cdr3_aa: CASSQRPGTENTEAFF